This T cell receptor (beta chain) was profiled in a study of long-term antiretroviral therapy in people with HIV. General study findings and limits: The repertoire was dominated at all time points by clones expanded before ART. Adherence to ART, viral resistance and therapy changes lacked any data. HIV repertoires spanned narrower CDR3 length ranges than controls.

This CDR3 contains 15 residues. Germline CDR1 is LGHNA and CDR2 is YSLEER. Trimming cost V 0 bases and J 7 bases; bases outside gene matches: 8. At survey level, the immunoSEQ assay was run in its v3.0 version. The study targeted about 40,000-55,000 T-cell genomes per sample in sequencing. Method: immunoSEQ multiplex PCR; TCRdb's copy keeps in-frame clones and lacks some. This sample has about 21,000 clones, with 90% found just once. Comment on this clone: The antigen is unknown.

This sequence was found in a woman in her 30s with HIV. Sample: unsorted PBMCs, taken approximately 4.5 years before starting antiretroviral therapy. This chain joins TRBV4-3 and TRBJ1-1, with TRBD1 matching over 7 bases. CDR3 DNA: TGCGCCAGCAGCCAAGATTTTACAGGGGAAGATGAAGCTTTCTTT. The encoded protein is CASSQDFTGEDEAFF.